This entry features one T cell receptor beta chain sequence. This sample is drawn from a study of T cells after yellow fever vaccination. Researchers made TCR cDNA using 5'RACE template switching, and this step added a universal primer site and UMIs. MiXCR was run by TCRdb on the 5' RACE reads, yielding one entry per CDR3 protein. The data hold about 69,000 distinct CDR3 sequences, with about 6% observed a single time. The sequence was collected from a man younger than 35 who received the YFV17D yellow fever vaccine. The sequencing used CD4+ T cells sorted from PBMCs, collected less than 16 days after the first yellow fever vaccination.

Here the CDR3 DNA reads TGCGCCAGCAGCCTCTCAAAGGGACAGGGGACTTACGAGCAGTACGTC. This codes for CASSLSKGQGTYEQYV. The gene calls are TRBV10-2 and TRBJ2-7; 10 positions match TRBD1. The ends lost 6 bases at V and 4 bases at J; junction bases unmatched: 12. CDR3 length: 16 amino acids. Germline loops: CDR1 WSHSY, CDR2 SAAADI.